Given below is one T cell receptor (beta chain) in context. The antigen is not known. The CDR3 runs 15 residues. CDR1 SGHTA and CDR2 FQGNSA come from the germline V gene. The data stem from a study of monozygotic twins with inflammatory bowel disease. Findings and limits, study-wide: Relative to healthy twins, IBD patients had fewer clonotypes in common with others, a gap that was especially apparent with disease activity.

cDNA synthesis was performed in eight separate reactions for each sample. Nested PCRs of approximately 16 and 10 cycles, two in total, were run on TCRalpha and TCRbeta cDNA. With the 5' RACE reads reprocessed, TCRdb shows one record per CDR3 protein and no DNA. This repertoire comprises fewer than 550,000 distinct CDR3 sequences; its ten largest clones make up more than 2%. The receptor was isolated from a human donor with ulcerative colitis or Crohn's disease, or a healthy co-twin of an affected twin (not recorded which). This rearrangement joins TRBV7-2 to TRBJ2-7; no DNA is available, so the TRBD2 call from TCRdb remains unchecked. The sequencing sample was made of blood. CDR3 protein: CASSSSGRALNEQYF.